These 18 T cell receptor beta chains share one sample of origin, sequenced in a study of blood T cell repertoires in COVID-19. TCRdb's table, derived via immunoSEQ multiplex PCR, lists solely in-frame clones and lacks some. The sample holds tens of thousands of clones, approximately 81% seen once. Source material: peripheral blood. The source of these receptors is a man in his fifties or sixties with active or convalescent COVID-19.

CDR3 DNA sequence: TGTGCCAGCAGCCAAGATCAGGGCAGTTTCTATGGCTACACCTTC. Its translation: CASSQDQGSFYGYTF. The V gene is TRBV3-1 (or the pseudogene TRBV3-2), the J gene TRBJ1-2; weak D call: TRBD1 (5 bases). Trimming left V 0 bases short and J 4 bases short, with 12 bases between. The CDR3 spans 15 residues. The germline CDR1 and CDR2 sequences are LGHDT and YNNKEL (reference sequence).

The CDR3 protein is CAITPKTGQGIYEQYF. The CDR3, as DNA: TGTGCCATCACCCCCAAAACGGGACAGGGGATTTACGAGCAGTACTTC. The genes are TRBV10-3 and TRBJ2-7, with 10 bases lining up with TRBD1. The CDR3 consists of 16 residues. V was pared by 7 bases and J by 4 bases, with 13 bases of the junction left unmatched. CDR1 and CDR2 from the germline V gene are ENHRY and SYGVKD.

The chain couples TRBV7-9 to TRBJ1-2; unclear D gene. Germline CDR1 is SEHNR and CDR2 is FQNEAQ (reference sequence). V was shortened by 1 base and J by 5 bases, with 23 bases between the two germline ends. The CDR3 loop spans 18 amino acids. The CDR3 protein is CASSLDGIPDLRLYGYTF. In nucleotides, the CDR3 is TGTGCCAGCAGCTTAGACGGGATTCCAGACTTACGCCTTTATGGCTACACCTTC.

This clone has only one observation. The chain couples TRBV19 to TRBJ1-5; TRBD1 might be the D (5 bases). The germline V gene encodes CDR1 LNHDA and CDR2 SQIVND (reference sequence). The CDR3 has 13 residues. Trimming took 5 bases from V and 6 from J, leaving 11 bases between them. In DNA, the CDR3 is TGTGCCAGTAGTGGTCCGGGGGGTCAGCCCCAGCATTTT. This translates into CASSGPGGQPQHF.

This clone occurred a few times. The chain uses TRBV6-2 or TRBV6-3 and TRBJ2-1, with 8 bases lining up with TRBD1. The J segment lost 6 bases and the V segment lost 2 bases, leaving 9 bases of the junction unmatched. Germline lookup yields CDR1 MNHEY and CDR2 SVGEGT. The CDR3 is 16 amino acids. The CDR3 protein is CASSYVFRGLGNEQFF. CDR3 nucleotides: TGTGCCAGCAGTTACGTCTTCAGGGGGCTCGGCAATGAGCAGTTCTTC.

The chain links TRBV10-3 to TRBJ1-1; no firm D call. The V gene lost 2 bases and the J gene lost 3 bases, with 10 bases spanning the gap. This CDR3 contains 14 residues. Germline V gene data show CDR1 as ENHRY and CDR2 as SYGVKD. The CDR3: CAISEGRADTEAFF. The CDR3 DNA reads TGTGCCATCAGTGAGGGGAGGGCAGACACTGAAGCTTTCTTT.

The rearrangement links TRBV19 to TRBJ2-1, with TRBD2 identical over 11 bases. Trimming cost V 5 bases and J 2 bases; bases outside gene matches: 5. Germline V gene sequence: CDR1 LNHDA, CDR2 SQIVND (reference sequence). CDR3 size: 16 residues. CDR3 residues: CASSESTSGAYNEQFF. CDR3 coding DNA: TGTGCCAGTAGTGAATCGACTAGCGGGGCCTACAATGAGCAGTTCTTC.

As for this clone: This CDR3 is also generated by other DNA sequences in the sample. This sequence joins TRBV7-9 and TRBJ1-3; 8 nucleotides match TRBD1. The CDR3 runs to 13 residues. Losses at the gene ends were 4 bases for V and 8 bases for J; bases not matched to a gene: 4. Germline lookup yields CDR1 SEHNR and CDR2 FQNEAQ (reference sequence). The CDR3 region is CASSSQGADTIYF. DNA of the CDR3: TGTGCCAGCAGCTCCCAGGGGGCGGACACCATATATTTT.

There are a few counts of this clone. V is TRBV12-3 or TRBV12-4 and J is TRBJ2-4; a possible D gene is TRBD1 (5 bases). CDR3 length: 13 amino acids. Trimming cost V 0 bases and J 10 bases, with 10 bases left between them. CDR3 coding DNA: TGTGCCAGCAGTTTAGCAGGACAAGATATTCAGTACTTC. This translates into CASSLAGQDIQYF.

This chain links TRBV11-2 with TRBJ2-7; D gene ambiguous. CDR3 length: 11 residues. Looked up from germline, CDR1 is SGHAT and CDR2 is FQNNGV. The ends were cut back, 1 base at V and 7 bases at J, with 5 bases in the middle. CDR3 DNA sequence: TGTGCCAGCAGCTTAGTTTCGGAGCAGTACTTC. Translation: CASSLVSEQYF.

The sample holds a few counts of this clone. The rearrangement links TRBV28 to TRBJ1-1; TRBD1 aligns across 9 bases. This CDR3 contains 16 residues. The V gene's germline CDR1 is MDHEN and CDR2 SYDVKM. V gave up 4 bases and J gave up 11 bases; unmatched junction bases: 17. CDR3 residues: CASSSLNGDRAIWAFF. CDR3 nucleotide sequence: TGTGCCAGCAGTTCACTAAATGGGGACAGGGCCATTTGGGCTTTCTTT.

The rearrangement joins TRBV5-1 to TRBJ1-3, with D unclear. Trimming took off 5 bases at V and 7 bases at J, with 16 bases between the two ends. CDR3 length: 14 amino acids. The germline gives CDR1 SGHRS, CDR2 YFSETQ. CDR3 bases: TGCGCCAGCAGTCGAGGATCAGCGGGGAACACCATATATTTT. This translates into CASSRGSAGNTIYF.

V gene TRBV3-1 (or the pseudogene TRBV3-2) combines with J gene TRBJ2-7; D gene uncertain. The germline V and J ends were trimmed by 5 bases and 1 base, with 9 bases remaining between them. In germline, CDR1 is LGHDT, CDR2 YNNKEL (reference sequence). The CDR3 loop spans 13 amino acids. The chain's CDR3 is CASSGDFSYEQYF. The CDR3 nucleotides are TGTGCCAGCAGCGGAGACTTTTCCTACGAGCAGTACTTC.

V is TRBV5-4 and J is TRBJ1-2; D is unresolved. This CDR3 contains 14 residues. Germline V lookup: CDR1 SGHNT, CDR2 YYREEE (reference sequence). Between the trimmed V and J ends, which lost 4 bases and 8 bases, there was a span of 18 bases. The CDR3 loop reads CASSTGKVGWGYTF. CDR3 DNA sequence: TGTGCCAGCAGCACGGGGAAAGTGGGATGGGGCTACACCTTC.

CDR3 amino acids: CASSVSRGGTDEQFF. The DNA for the CDR3 is TGTGCCAGCAGTGTATCGCGGGGGGGCACGGATGAGCAGTTCTTC. This sequence joins TRBV2 and TRBJ2-1; TRBD2 agrees at 9 bases. Germline CDR1 SNHLY, CDR2 FYNNEI. This CDR3 has 15 amino acids. Unmatched junction bases numbered 9, after V lost 4 bases and J lost 8 bases.

The chain recombines TRBV28 with TRBJ2-7, with TRBD1 matching 12 bases. V was clipped by 4 bases and J by 5 bases; unmatched bases: 9. This CDR3 is 16 amino acids long. Germline values: CDR1 MDHEN, CDR2 SYDVKM. In DNA, the CDR3 is TGTGCCAGCAGTTCAACCGGGACAGGGGGCTTCCACGAGCAGTACTTC. Translation gives CASSSTGTGGFHEQYF.

The chain combines TRBV5-3 with TRBJ2-6; D remains ambiguous. TRBV5-3 is sorted into the ORF group, with uncertain function. The length of the CDR3 is 13 residues. Trimming took off 8 bases at V and 5 bases at J, with 11 bases between the two ends. In DNA, the CDR3 is TGTGCCAGTGAACAAAGTCGGGCCAACGTCCTGACTTTC. This codes for CASEQSRANVLTF.

The J gene is TRBJ1-1, the V gene TRBV29-1; D is possibly TRBD1 (6 bases). CDR3 length: 14 residues. With 3 bases removed from V and 5 bases from J, the gap between germline ends came to 16 bases. Per germline, CDR1 SQVTM and CDR2 ANQGSEA. The CDR3 spells CSVEFTGSRTEAFF. The CDR3 bases are TGCAGCGTTGAGTTTACAGGGAGCAGAACTGAAGCTTTCTTT.